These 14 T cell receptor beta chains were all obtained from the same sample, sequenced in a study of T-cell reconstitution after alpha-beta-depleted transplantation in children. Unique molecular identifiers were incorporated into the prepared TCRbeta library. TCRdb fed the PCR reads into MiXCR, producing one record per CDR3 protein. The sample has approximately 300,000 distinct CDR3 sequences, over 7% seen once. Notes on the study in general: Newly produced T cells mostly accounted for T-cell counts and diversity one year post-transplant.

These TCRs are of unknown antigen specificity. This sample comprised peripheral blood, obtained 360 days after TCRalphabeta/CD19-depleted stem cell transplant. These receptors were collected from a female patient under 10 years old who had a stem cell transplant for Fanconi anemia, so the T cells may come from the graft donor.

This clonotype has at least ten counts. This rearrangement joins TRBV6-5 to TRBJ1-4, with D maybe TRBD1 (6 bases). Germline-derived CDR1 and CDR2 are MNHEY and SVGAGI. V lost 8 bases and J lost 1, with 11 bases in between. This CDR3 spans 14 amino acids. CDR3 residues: CASLGGGTNEKLFF. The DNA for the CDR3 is TGTGCCAGCCTAGGGGGGGGAACTAATGAAAAACTGTTTTTT.

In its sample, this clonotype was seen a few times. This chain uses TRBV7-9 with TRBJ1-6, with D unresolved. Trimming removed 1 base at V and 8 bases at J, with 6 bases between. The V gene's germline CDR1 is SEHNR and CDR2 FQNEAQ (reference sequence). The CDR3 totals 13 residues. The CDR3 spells CASSLEHHSPLHF. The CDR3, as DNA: TGTGCCAGCAGCTTAGAGCACCATTCACCCCTCCACTTT.

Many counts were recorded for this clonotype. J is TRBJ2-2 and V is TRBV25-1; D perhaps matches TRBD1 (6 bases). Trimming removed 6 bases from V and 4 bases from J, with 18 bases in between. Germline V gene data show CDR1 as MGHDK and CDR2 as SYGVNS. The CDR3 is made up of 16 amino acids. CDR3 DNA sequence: TGTGCCAGCAGAAGTCATCCGGGACACCTCACCGGGGAGCTGTTTTTT. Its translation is CASRSHPGHLTGELFF.

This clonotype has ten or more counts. CDR3 amino acids: CASSLQPPRNEKLFF. DNA for the CDR3: TGCGCCAGCAGCCTCCAGCCCCCAAGGAATGAAAAACTGTTTTTT. The chain links TRBV5-1 to TRBJ1-4; D gene uncertain. CDR3 length: 15 residues. CDR1 is SGHRS and CDR2 is YFSETQ in the germline V gene. Deletions cut 4 bases from V and 5 bases from J, with 15 bases between.

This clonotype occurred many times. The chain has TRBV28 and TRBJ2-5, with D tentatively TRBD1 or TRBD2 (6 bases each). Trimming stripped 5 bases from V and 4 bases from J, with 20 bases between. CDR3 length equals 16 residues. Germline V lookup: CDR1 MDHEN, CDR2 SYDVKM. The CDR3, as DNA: TGTGCCAGCAGTCGCTTCGGGTCGGGGGCAAGAGAGACCCAGTACTTC. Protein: CASSRFGSGARETQYF.

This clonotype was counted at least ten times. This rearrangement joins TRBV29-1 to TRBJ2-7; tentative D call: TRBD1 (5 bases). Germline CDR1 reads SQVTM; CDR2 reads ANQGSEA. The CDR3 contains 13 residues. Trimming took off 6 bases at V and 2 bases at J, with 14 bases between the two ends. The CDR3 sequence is CSVATGHTYEQYF. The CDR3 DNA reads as TGCAGCGTGGCTACCGGACACACCTACGAGCAGTACTTC.

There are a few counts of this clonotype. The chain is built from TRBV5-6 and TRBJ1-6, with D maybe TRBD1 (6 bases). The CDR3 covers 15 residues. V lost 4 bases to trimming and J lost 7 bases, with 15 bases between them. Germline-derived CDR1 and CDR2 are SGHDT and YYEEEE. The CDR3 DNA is TGTGCCAGCAGCATTGACAGGATCCCGAATTCACCCCTCCACTTT. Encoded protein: CASSIDRIPNSPLHF. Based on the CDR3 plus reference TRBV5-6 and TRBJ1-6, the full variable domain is DAGVTQSPTHLIKTRGQQVTLRCSPKSGHDTVSWYQQALGQGPQFIFQYYEEEERQRGNFPDRFSGHQFPNYSSELNVNALLLGDSALYLCASSIDRIPNSPLHFGNGTRLTVT.

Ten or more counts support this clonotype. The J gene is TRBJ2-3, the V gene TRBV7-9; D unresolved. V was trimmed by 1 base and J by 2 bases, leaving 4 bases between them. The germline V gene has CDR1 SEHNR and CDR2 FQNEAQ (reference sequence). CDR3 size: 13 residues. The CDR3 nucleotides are TGTGCCAGCAGCTTAGGAATCACAGATACGCAGTATTTT. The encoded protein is CASSLGITDTQYF. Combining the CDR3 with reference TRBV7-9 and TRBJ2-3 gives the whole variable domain DTGVSQNPRHKITKRGQNVTFRCDPISEHNRLYWYRQTLGQGPEFLTYFQNEAQLEKSRLLSDRFSAERPKGSFSTLEIQRTEQGDSAMYLCASSLGITDTQYFGPGTRLTVL.

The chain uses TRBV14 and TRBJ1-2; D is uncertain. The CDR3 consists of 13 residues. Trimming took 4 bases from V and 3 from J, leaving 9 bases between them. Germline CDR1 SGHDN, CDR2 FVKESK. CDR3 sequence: CASSLHTDYGYTF. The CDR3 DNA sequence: TGTGCCAGCAGCCTTCACACGGACTATGGCTACACCTTC.

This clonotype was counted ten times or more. Here the CDR3 DNA reads TGCGCCAGCAGCTTGATTACAGCTCAAGAGACCCAGTACTTC. Protein product: CASSLITAQETQYF. The chain combines TRBV5-1 with TRBJ2-5, with D unresolved. Germline V CDR1 and CDR2: SGHRS, YFSETQ. V was pared by 1 base and J by 2 bases, with 9 bases between. This CDR3 contains 14 residues.

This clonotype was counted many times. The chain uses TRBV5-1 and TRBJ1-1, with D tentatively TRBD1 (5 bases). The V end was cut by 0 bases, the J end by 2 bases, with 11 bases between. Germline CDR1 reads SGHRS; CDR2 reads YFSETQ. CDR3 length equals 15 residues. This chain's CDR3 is CASSLGGDLNTEAFF. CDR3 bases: TGCGCCAGCAGCTTGGGCGGGGACTTAAACACTGAAGCTTTCTTT.

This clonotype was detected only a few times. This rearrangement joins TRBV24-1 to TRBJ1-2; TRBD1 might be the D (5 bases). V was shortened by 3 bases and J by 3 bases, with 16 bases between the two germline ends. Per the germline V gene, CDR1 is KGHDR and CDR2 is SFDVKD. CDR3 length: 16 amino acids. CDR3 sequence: CATSDQSRGGYYGYTF. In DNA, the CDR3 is TGTGCCACCAGTGATCAATCACGGGGCGGCTACTATGGCTACACCTTC.

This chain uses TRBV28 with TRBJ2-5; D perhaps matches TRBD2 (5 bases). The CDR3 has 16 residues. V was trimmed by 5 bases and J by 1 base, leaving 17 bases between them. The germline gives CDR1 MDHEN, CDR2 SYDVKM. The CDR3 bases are TGTGCCAGCAGTACCCTCCCGGGAAAGTCCCAAGAGACCCAGTACTTC. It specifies CASSTLPGKSQETQYF.

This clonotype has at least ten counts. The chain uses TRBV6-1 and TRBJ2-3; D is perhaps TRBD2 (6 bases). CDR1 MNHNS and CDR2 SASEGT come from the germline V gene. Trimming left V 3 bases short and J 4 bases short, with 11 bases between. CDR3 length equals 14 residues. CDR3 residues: CASSESTGADTQYF. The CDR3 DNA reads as TGTGCCAGCAGTGAGTCAACGGGGGCAGATACGCAGTATTTT.